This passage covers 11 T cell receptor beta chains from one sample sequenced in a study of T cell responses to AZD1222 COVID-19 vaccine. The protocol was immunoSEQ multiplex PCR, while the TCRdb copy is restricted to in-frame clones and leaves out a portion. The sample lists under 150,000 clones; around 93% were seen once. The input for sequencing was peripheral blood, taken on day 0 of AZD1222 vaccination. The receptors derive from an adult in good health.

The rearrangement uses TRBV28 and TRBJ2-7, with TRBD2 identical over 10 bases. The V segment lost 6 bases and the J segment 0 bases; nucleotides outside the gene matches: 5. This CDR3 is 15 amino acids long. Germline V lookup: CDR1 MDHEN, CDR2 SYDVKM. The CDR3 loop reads CASSRTSGSSYEQYF. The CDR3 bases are TGTGCCAGCAGCCGGACTAGCGGAAGCTCCTACGAGCAGTACTTC.

CDR3 bases: TGTGCCAGCAGAGACTCCCTCCACAATGAGCAGTTCTTC. Translated: CASRDSLHNEQFF. The gene calls are TRBV27 and TRBJ2-1; D uncertain. Trimming took off 6 bases at V and 5 bases at J, with 11 bases between the two ends. The CDR3 covers 13 residues. Germline V gene data show CDR1 as MNHEY and CDR2 as SMNVEV (reference sequence).

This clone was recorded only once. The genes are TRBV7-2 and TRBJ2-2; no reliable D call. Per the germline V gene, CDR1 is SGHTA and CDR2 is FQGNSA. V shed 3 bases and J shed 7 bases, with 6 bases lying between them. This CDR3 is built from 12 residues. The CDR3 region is CASSFSVGELFF. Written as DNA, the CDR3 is TGTGCCAGCAGCTTCAGTGTCGGGGAGCTGTTTTTT.

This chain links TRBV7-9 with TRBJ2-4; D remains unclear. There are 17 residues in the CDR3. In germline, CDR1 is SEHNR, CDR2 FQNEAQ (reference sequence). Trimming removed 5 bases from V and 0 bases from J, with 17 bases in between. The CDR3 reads CASSPHSTGLAKNIQYF. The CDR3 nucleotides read TGTGCCAGCAGCCCCCACTCGACGGGTCTAGCCAAAAACATTCAGTACTTC.

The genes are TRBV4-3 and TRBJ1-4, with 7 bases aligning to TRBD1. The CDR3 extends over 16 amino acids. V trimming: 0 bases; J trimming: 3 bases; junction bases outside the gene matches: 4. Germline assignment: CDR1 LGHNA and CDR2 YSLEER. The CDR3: CASSQDGGQANEKLFF. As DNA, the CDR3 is TGCGCCAGCAGCCAAGATGGCGGACAGGCTAATGAAAAACTGTTTTTT.

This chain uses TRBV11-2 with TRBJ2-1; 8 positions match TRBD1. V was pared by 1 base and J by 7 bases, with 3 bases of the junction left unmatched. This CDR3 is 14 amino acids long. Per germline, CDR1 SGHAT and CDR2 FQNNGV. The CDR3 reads CASSLVRGLNEQFF. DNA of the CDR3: TGTGCCAGCAGCTTAGTCAGGGGGCTTAATGAGCAGTTCTTC.

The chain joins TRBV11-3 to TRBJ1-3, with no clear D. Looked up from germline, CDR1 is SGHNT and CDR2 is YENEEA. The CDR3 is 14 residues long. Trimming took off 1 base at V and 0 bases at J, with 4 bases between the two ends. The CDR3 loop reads CASSLGLSGNTIYF. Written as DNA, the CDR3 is TGTGCCAGCAGCTTAGGGCTCTCTGGAAACACCATATATTTT.

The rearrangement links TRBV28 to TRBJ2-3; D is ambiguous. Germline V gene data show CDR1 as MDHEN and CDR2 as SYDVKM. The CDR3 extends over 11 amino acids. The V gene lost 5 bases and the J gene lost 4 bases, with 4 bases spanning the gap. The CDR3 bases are TGTGCCAGCAGTCCCTCAGATACGCAGTATTTT. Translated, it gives CASSPSDTQYF.

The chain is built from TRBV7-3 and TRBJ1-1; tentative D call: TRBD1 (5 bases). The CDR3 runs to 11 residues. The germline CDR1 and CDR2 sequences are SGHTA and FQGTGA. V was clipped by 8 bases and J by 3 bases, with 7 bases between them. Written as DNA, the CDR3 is TGTGCCAGCGGGACCTACACTGAAGCTTTCTTT. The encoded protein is CASGTYTEAFF.

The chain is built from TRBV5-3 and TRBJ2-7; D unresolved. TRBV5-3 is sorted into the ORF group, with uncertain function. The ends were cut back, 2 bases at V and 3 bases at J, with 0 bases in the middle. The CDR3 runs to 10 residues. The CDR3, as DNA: TGTGCCAGAAGCTTCTACGAGCAGTACTTC. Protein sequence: CARSFYEQYF.

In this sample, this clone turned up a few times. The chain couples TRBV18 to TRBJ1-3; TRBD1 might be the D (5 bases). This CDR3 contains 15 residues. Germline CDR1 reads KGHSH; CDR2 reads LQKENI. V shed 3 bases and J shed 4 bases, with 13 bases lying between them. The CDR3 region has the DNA TGTGCCAGCTCACCGGAGACAGATTGGGGAAACACCATATATTTT. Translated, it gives CASSPETDWGNTIYF.